This T cell receptor (beta chain) was found in a study of CXCR3-negative and CXCR3-positive naive CD8 T cells. The wider study: Around 140 million TRB reads were obtained overall (about 1.5 +/- 0.3 million per library).

About this clonotype: The antigen remains unidentified.

Findings of the study overall: Cryopreservation partially decreased CXCR3 expression, and most assays used fresh PBMCs. Similar TRBV-TRBJ gene usage was seen in naive CXCR3-negative and CXCR3-positive cells, but not in memory cells.

All TRB cDNA libraries came from 5' RACE performed with UMI labels. Each CDR3 protein gets one entry in TCRdb, which reprocessed the 5' RACE reads and gives no DNA. Its table lists about 38,000 distinct CDR3 sequences. The CDR3 runs 15 residues. Germline V lookup: CDR1 PRHDT, CDR2 FYEKMQ (reference sequence). The J gene is TRBJ1-2, the V gene TRBV13; the D call of TRBD1 rests on TCRdb alone, since no DNA is present to check it. The sample comprised memory CD8+ T cells from blood. The source is a human donor in good health. Some clones in this sample may be carry-over from other donors' samples. The CDR3 sequence: CASSLVAGVNYGYTF.